This T cell receptor (beta chain) was observed in a study of beta chain features in type 1 diabetes (dated by TCRdb to about 2018). Broadly, across the study: Patients and healthy donors did not differ in mean age, gender distribution, total cell number or subset yield. A total of roughly 100,000,000 sorted cells were examined across all samples, and the number of cells per subset was strongly correlated with RNA yield. In the study, TCRB repertoires of sorted circulating CD4+ T cell subsets from recently diagnosed type 1 diabetes patients were compared with those of matched healthy donors. Regulatory and stem cell-like memory subsets were isolated from only 8 patients and roughly eight healthy donors, whereas naive and central memory subsets came from all 30 or so donors. Overall study results and their limits: Because cDNA was sequenced instead of genomic DNA, activated cells with high expression could be over-represented, although the groups did not differ in activation or CD3 levels. Type 1 diabetes patients showed a moderate but significant shortening of TCRB CDR3 length in all four CD4+ subsets. Only small numbers of individuals were included in the HLA sub-analyses, which left unresolved whether HLA type had any influence on TCRB rearrangement. Patients with type 1 diabetes made fewer insertions and deleted more nucleotides at VDJ recombination sites, implying thymic rearrangement abnormalities. Shorter templates might have been favored by PCR, but patient and control samples were amplified and corrected together, so both groups would have been affected equally by any skew. The naive, central memory and regulatory TCRB repertoires appeared to resemble one another more closely among patients than among healthy donors.

As for this clone: Its antigen remains unidentified. Per-base quality was not reported, and no clone a single base away is much larger than it.

The entire isolated RNA was reverse transcribed using the High Capacity cDNA Reverse Transcription Kit, and thus expressed TCRB transcripts were sequenced. Survey-depth immunoSEQ sequencing was performed on stem cell-like memory T cell samples, with an average of roughly 1 million total reads per sample. Sorted cells were lysed in RLT buffer, and RNA was extracted using DNase-treated RNeasy Micro or Mini kits according to cell number. To prevent cross-contamination, every cell subset was processed on its own, while patient and healthy donor samples were processed together. The immunoSEQ multiplex PCR was used to amplify TCRB sequences from cDNA, yielding 87-bp fragments that span the CDR3 region. The amplicons were sequenced using the Illumina HiSeq platform. The paper's processing steps were these. PCR bias was corrected computationally using synthetic template baselines, and reads within Hamming distance 2 were collapsed, with unmergeable singletons discarded. Reads were aligned against IMGT so that V, D and J genes, CDR3 length and insertions or deletions at six rearrangement sites could be assigned. Clonotype counts were normalized to sorted cell number within each subset before computing true diversity and Gini coefficients with the tcR R package. The overlap coefficient, calculated on TCRB nucleotide sequences, was used to measure repertoire sharing. This immuneACCESS table, as held by TCRdb, lists in-frame sequences with V and J called but not all clones. Of the missing ones, under half trace to an unresolved V gene in checked studies; the others have no known cause. The DNA gave D and trimming, while V, J and clone size come from that table. The sample yields around 53,000 clones; under 75% were counted once. The top ten clones comprise around 0.29% of the sample.

As encoded in the germline V gene (reference sequence), CDR1 is GTSNPN while CDR2 is SVGIG. V gives up 4 bases and J gives up 0 bases, and the segment between their germline ends measures 6 bases. The CDR3 runs 12 residues from the cysteine to the phenylalanine. Just CDR3 DNA is preserved here, 36 bases in frame from base 1. Each donor gave one peripheral blood draw, about 110 mL on average, collected into heparinised tubes. Naive, central memory, regulatory and stem cell-like memory CD4+ T cells were sorted on a BD FACSAria II using a panel including CD45RO, CCR7, CD25, CD127, CD95 and CD27. Purity was above 95% for every sorted population. PBMCs were isolated right away by Lymphoprep density gradient centrifugation and were stained directly, without culture. To minimize batch effects, samples were stained and sorted in pairs, one healthy donor with one patient per experiment.

The clonotype originates from a woman in her twenties or thirties with type 1 diabetes. The sequenced sample consisted of stem cell memory CD4+ T cells from blood. The intended sense of this specimen's cell subset or site label: stem cell-like memory CD4+ T cells. The rearranged chain carries TRBV30 and TRBJ1-2, with no reliable assignment of the D segment. Here is the DNA: TGTGCCTGGAATCTACCTAACTATGGCTACACCTTC. It encodes CAWNLPNYGYTF.